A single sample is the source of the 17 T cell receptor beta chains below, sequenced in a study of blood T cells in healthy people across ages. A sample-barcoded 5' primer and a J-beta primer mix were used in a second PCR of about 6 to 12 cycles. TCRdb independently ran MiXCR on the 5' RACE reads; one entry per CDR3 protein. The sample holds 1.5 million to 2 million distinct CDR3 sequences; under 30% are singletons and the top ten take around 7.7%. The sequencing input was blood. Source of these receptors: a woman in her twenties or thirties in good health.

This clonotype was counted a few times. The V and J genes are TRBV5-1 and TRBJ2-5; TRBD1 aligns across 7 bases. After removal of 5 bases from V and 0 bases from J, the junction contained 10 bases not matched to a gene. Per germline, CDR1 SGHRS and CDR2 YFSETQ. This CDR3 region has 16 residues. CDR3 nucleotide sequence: TGCGCCAGCAGTTATACCGGGACAGCGTACCAAGAGACCCAGTACTTC. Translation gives CASSYTGTAYQETQYF.

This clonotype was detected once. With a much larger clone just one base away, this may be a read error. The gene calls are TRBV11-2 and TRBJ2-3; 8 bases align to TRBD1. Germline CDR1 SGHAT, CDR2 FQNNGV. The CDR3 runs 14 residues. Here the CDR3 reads CASSSTGVGDTRYF. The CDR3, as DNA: TGTGCCAGCAGCTCGACAGGGGTGGGAGATACGCGGTATTTT.

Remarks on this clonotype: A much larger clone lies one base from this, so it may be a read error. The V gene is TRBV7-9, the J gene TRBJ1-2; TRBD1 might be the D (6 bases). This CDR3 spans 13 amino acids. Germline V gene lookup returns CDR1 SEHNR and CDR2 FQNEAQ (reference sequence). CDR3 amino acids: CASSSGVWYGHTF. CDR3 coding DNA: TGTGCCAGCAGCTCAGGGGTGTGGTATGGCCACACCTTC.

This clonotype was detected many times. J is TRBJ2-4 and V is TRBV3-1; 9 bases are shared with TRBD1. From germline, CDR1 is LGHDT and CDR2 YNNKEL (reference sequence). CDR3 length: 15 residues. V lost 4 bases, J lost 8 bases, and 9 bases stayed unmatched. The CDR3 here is CASSPTGGVRDIQYF. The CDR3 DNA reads TGTGCCAGCAGCCCGACAGGGGGGGTGAGGGACATTCAGTACTTC.

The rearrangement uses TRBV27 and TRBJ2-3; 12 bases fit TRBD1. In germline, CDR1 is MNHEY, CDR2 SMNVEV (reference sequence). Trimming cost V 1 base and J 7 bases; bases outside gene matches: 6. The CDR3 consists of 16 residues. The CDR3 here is CASSLWGQGAQNTQYF. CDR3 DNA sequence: TGTGCCAGCAGTTTATGGGGACAGGGGGCGCAAAATACGCAGTATTTT.

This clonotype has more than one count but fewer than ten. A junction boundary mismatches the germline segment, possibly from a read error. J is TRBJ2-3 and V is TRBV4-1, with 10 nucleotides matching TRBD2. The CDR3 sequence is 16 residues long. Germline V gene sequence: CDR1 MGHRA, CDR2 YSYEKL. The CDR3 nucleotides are TGCGCCAGCAGTAGAAGGGCTAGCGGGAGAGCAGATGCGCAGTATTTT. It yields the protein CASSRRASGRADAQYF.

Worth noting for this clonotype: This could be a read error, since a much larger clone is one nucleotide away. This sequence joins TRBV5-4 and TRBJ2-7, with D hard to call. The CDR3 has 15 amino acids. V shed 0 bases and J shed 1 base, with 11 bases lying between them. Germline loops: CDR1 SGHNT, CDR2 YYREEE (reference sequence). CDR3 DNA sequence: TGTGCCAGCAGCTTGGTCGATCTGGGTTCCTACGAGCAGTACTTC. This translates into CASSLVDLGSYEQYF.

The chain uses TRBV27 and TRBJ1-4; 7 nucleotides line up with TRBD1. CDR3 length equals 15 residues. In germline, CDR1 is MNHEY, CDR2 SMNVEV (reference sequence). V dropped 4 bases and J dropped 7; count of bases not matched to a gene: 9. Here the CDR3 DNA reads TGTGCCAGCAGTTCTTACAGGGGAAGGGGTGAAAAACTGTTTTTT. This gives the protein CASSSYRGRGEKLFF.

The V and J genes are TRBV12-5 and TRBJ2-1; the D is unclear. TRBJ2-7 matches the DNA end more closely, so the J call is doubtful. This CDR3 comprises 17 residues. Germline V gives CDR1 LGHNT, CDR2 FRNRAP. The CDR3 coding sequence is TGTGCTAGTGGTTTGGTATCGCCCTCAACCTCCTACAATGAGCAGTACTTC. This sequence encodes CASGLVSPSTSYNEQYF.

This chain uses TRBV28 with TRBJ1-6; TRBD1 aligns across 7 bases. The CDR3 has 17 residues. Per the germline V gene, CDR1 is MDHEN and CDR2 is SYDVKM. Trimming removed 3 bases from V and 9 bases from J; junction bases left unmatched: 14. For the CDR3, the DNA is TGTGCCAGCAGTTTGGTTTTGTTTGAGGGGGCGGGTTCACCCCTCCACTTT. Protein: CASSLVLFEGAGSPLHF.

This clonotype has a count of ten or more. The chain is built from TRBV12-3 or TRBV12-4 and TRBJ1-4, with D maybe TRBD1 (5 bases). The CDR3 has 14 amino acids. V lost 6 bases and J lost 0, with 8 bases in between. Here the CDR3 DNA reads TGTGCCAGCAGCCCAGGGACAACTAATGAAAAACTGTTTTTT. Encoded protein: CASSPGTTNEKLFF.

Here the CDR3 DNA reads TGTGCCATCAGTGCAGCTAGCGGGGGCGCAGATACGCAGTATTTT. This codes for CAISAASGGADTQYF. The gene calls are TRBV10-3 and TRBJ2-3, with 10 bases lining up with TRBD2. J gave up 4 bases and V 4 bases, and 5 bases lay outside the gene matches. The CDR3 has 15 amino acids. Germline values: CDR1 ENHRY, CDR2 SYGVKD.

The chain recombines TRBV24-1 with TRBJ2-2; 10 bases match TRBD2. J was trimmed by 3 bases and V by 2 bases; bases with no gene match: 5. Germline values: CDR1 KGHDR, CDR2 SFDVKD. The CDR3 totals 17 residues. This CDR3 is CATSDSALAGDTGELFF. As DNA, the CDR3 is TGTGCCACCAGTGATTCAGCCCTAGCGGGGGACACCGGGGAGCTGTTTTTT.

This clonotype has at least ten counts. The DNA for the CDR3 is TGTGCCAGCAGCTTGGGGAACACGGAGACCCAGTACTTC. Its protein product is CASSLGNTETQYF. The J gene is TRBJ2-5, the V gene TRBV5-5; D is undetermined. V lost 0 bases to trimming and J lost 5 bases, with 8 bases between them. There are 13 residues in the CDR3. In germline, CDR1 is SGHKS, CDR2 YYEKEE (reference sequence).

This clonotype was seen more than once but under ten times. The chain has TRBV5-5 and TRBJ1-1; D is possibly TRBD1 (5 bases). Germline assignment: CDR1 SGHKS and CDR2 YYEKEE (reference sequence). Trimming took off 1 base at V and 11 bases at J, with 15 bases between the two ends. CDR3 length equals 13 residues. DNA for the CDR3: TGTGCCAGCAGCTTGAGGTCCGGGACCGCGGCTTTCTTT. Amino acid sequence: CASSLRSGTAAFF.

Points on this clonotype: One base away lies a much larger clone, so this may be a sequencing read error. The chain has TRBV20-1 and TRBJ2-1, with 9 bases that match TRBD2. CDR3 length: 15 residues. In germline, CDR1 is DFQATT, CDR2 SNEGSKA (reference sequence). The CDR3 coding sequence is TGCAGTGCTGGATATAGCGGGAGAAGTTACAATGAGCACTTCTTC. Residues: CSAGYSGRSYNEHFF.

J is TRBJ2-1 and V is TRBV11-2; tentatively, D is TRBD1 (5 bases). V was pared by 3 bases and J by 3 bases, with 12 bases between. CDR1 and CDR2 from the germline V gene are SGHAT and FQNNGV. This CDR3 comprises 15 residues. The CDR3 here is CASSFTWTLYNEQFF. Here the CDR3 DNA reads TGTGCCAGCAGCTTTACGTGGACACTCTACAATGAGCAGTTCTTC.